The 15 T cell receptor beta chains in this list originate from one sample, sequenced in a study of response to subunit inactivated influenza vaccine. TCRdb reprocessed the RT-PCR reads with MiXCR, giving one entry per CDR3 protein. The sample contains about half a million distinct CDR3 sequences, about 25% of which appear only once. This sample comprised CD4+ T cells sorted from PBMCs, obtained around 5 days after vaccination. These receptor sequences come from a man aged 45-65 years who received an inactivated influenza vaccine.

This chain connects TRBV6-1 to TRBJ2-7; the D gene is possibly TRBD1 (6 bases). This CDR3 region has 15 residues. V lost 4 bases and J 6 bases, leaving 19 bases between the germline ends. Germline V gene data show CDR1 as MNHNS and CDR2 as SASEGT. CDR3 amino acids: CASSGTGTFGGEQYF. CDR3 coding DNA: TGTGCCAGCAGTGGAACCGGGACATTCGGTGGCGAGCAGTACTTC.

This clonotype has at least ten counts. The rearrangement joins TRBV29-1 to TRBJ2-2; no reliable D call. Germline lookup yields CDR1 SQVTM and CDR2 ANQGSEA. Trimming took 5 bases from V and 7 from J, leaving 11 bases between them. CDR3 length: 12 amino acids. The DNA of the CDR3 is TGCAGCGTTATTCCGACGCGCGGGGAGCTGTTTTTT. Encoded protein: CSVIPTRGELFF.

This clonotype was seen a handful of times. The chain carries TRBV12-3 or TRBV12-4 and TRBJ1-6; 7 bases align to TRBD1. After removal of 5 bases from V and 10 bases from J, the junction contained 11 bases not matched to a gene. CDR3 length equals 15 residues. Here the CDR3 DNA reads TGTGCCAGCAGTCCCCAGACAGGGTCAGGATCACCCCTCCACTTT. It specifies CASSPQTGSGSPLHF.

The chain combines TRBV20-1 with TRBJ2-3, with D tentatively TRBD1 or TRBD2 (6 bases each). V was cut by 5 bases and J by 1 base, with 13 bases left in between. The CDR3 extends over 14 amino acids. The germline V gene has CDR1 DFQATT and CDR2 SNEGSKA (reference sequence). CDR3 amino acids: CSAPDRRGTDTQYF. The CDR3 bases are TGCAGTGCTCCTGACAGGAGGGGCACAGATACGCAGTATTTT.

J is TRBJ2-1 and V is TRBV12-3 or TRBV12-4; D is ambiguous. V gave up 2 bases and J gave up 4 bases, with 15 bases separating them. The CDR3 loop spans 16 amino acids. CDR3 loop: CASSLRRLGVYNEQFF. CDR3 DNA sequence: TGTGCCAGCAGTTTACGGAGACTTGGGGTTTACAATGAGCAGTTCTTC.

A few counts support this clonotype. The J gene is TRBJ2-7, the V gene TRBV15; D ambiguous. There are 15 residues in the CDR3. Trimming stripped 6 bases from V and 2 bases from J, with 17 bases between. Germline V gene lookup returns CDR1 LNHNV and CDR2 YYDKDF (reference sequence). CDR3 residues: CATSPDLSATYEQYF. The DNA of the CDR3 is TGTGCCACCAGTCCCGATCTCTCGGCCACCTACGAGCAGTACTTC.

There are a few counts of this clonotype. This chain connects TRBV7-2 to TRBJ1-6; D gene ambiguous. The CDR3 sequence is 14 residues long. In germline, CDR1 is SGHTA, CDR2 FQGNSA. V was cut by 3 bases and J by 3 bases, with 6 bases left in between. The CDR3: CASSFEGYNSPLHF. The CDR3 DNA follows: TGTGCCAGCAGCTTCGAAGGCTATAATTCACCCCTCCACTTT.

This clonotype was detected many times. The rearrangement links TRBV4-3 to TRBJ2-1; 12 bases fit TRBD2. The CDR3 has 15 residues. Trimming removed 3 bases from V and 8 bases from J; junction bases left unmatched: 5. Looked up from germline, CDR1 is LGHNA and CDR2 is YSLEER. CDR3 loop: CASSQTSGRADEQFF. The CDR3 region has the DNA TGCGCCAGCAGCCAGACTAGCGGGAGAGCGGATGAGCAGTTCTTC.

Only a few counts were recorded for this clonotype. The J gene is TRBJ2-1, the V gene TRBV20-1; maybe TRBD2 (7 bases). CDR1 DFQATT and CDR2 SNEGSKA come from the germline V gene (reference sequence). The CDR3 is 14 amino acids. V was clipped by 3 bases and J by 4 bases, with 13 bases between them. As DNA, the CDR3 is TGCAGTGCTAGGTGGCGGGGGCAATACAATGAGCAGTTCTTC. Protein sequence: CSARWRGQYNEQFF.

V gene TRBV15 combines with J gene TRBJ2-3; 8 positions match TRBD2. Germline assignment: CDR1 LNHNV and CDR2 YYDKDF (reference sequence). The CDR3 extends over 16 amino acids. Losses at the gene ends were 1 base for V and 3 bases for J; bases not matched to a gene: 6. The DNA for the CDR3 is TGTGCCACCAGCAGAGGGGGACTAGGCAGGACAGATACGCAGTATTTT. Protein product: CATSRGGLGRTDTQYF. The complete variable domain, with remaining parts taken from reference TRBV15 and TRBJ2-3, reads DAMVIQNPRYQVTQFGKPVTLSCSQTLNHNVMYWYQQKSSQAPKLLFHYYDKDFNNEADTPDNFQSRRPNTSFCFLDIRSPGLGDTAMYLCATSRGGLGRTDTQYFGPGTRLTVL.

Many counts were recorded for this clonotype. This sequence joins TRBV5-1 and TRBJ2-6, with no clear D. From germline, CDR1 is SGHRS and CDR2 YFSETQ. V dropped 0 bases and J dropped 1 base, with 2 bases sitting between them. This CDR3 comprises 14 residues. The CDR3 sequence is CASSLVSGANVLTF. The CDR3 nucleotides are TGCGCCAGCAGCTTGGTTTCTGGGGCCAACGTCCTGACTTTC.

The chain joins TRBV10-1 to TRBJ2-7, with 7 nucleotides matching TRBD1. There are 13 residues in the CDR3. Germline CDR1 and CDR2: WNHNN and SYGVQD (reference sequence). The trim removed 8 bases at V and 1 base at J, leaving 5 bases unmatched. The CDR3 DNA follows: TGCGCCAGCGCCGGGACAGCATCCTACGAGCAGTACTTC. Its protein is CASAGTASYEQYF.

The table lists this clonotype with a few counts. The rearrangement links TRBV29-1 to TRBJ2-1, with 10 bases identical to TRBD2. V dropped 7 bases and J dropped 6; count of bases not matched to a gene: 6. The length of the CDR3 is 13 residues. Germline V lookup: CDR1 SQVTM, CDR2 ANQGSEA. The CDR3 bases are TGCAGCGCCCGGGCTAGCGGGGGCAATGAGCAGTTCTTC. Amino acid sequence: CSARASGGNEQFF.

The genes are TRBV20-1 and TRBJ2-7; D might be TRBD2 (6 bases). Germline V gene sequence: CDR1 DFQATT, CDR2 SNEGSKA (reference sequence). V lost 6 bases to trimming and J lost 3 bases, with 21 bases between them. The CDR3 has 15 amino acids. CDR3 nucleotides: TGCAGTGCGGGGTCTCCGGGGACGGGAGTCTACGAGCAGTACTTC. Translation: CSAGSPGTGVYEQYF.

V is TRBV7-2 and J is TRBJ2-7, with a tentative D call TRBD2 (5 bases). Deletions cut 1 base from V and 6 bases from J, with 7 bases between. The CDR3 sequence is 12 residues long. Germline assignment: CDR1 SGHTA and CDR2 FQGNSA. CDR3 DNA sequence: TGTGCCAGCAGCTTAGTAGAGGGCGAGCAGTACTTC. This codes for CASSLVEGEQYF.